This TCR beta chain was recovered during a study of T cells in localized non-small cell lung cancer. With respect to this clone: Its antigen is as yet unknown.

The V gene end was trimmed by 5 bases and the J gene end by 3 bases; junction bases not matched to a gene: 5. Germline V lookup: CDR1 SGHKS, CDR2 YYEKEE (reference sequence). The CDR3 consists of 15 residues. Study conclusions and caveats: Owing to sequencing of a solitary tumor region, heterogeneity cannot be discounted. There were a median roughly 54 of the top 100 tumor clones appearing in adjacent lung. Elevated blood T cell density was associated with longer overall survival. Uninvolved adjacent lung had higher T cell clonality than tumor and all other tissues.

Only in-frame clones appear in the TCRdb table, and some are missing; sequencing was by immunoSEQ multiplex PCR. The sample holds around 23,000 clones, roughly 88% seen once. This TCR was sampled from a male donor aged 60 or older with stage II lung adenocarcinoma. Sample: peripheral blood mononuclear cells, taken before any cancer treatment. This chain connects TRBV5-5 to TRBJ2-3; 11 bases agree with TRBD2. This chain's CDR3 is CASRETSGMTDTQYF. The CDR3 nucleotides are TGTGCCAGCAGGGAGACTAGCGGGATGACAGATACGCAGTATTTT.